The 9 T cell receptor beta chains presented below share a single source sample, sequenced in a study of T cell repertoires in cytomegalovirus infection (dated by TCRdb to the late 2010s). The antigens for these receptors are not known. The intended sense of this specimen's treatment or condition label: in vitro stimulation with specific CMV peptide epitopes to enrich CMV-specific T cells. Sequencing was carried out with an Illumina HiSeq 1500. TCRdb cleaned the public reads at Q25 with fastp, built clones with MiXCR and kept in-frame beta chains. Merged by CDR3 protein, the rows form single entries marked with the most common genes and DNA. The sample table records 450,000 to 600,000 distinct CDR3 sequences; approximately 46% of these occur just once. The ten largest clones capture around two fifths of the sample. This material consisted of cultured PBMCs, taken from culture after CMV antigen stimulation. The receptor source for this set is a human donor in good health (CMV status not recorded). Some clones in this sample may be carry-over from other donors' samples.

In nucleotides, the CDR3 is TGTGCCAGCTCACCAGCGGGGAGCGGACAGGGTAATCAGGAGACCCAGTACTTC. Protein sequence: CASSPAGSGQGNQETQYF. This chain links TRBV18 with TRBJ2-5; 8 positions match TRBD1. CDR1 is KGHSH and CDR2 is LQKENI in the germline V gene. This CDR3 has 18 amino acids. V gave up 2 bases and J gave up 5 bases; unmatched junction bases: 16.

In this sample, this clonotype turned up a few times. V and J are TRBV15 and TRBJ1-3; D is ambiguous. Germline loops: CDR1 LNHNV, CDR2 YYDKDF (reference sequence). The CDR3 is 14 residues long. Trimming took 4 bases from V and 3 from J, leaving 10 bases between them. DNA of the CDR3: TGTGCCACCAGCACCGGCGGGGATGGAAACACCATATATTTT. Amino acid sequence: CATSTGGDGNTIYF.

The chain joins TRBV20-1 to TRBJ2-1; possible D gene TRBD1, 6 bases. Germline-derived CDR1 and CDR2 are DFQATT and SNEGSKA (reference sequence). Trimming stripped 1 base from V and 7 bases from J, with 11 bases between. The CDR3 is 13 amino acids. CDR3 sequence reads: CSARVGARNEQFF. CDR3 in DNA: TGCAGTGCTAGAGTGGGGGCACGTAATGAGCAGTTCTTC.

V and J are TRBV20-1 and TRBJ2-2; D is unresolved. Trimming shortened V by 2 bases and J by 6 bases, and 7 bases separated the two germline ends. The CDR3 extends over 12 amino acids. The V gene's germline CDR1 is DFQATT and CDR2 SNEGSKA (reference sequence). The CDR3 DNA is TGCAGTGCTAGAAAAGGTTCCGGGGAGCTGTTTTTT. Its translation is CSARKGSGELFF.

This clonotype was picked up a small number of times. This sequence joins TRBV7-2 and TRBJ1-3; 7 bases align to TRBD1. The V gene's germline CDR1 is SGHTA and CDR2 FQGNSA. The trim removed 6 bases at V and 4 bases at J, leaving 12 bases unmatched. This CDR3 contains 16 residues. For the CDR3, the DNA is TGTGCCAGCAGGAACTCAGGGGGGGCACCCGGAAACACCATATATTTT. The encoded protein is CASRNSGGAPGNTIYF.

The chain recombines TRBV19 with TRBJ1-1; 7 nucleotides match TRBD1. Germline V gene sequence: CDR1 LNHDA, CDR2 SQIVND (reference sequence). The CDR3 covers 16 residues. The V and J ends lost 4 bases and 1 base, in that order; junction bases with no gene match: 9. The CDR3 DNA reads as TGTGCCAGTAGTACCCTCCGGACAGGTCAGAACACTGAAGCTTTCTTT. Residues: CASSTLRTGQNTEAFF.

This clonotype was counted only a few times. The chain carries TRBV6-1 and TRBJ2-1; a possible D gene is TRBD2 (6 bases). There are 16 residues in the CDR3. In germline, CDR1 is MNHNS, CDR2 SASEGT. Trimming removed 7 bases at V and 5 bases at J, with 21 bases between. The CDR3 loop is CASNPWRGRSNNEQFF. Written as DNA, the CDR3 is TGTGCCAGCAACCCCTGGAGGGGCCGGTCCAACAATGAGCAGTTCTTC.

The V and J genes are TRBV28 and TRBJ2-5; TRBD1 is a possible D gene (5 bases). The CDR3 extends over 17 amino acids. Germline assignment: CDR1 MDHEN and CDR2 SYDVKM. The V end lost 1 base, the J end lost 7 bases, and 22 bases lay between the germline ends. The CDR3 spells CASSLSGLSLGVGTQYF. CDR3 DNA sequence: TGTGCCAGCAGTTTATCCGGTCTTTCCTTAGGGGTGGGGACCCAGTACTTC.

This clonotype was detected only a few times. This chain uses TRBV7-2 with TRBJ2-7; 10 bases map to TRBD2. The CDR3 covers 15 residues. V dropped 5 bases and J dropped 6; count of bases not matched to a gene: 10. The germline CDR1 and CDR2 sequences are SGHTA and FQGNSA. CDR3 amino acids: CASSRLLAGIGEQYF. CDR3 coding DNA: TGTGCCAGCAGCCGACTACTAGCGGGGATCGGCGAGCAGTACTTC.